The clone carrying this T cell receptor (beta chain) was seen at least ten times. The sample originates from a study of T-cell reconstitution after alpha-beta-depleted transplantation in children. The CDR3 has 16 residues. V lost 1 base and J 2 bases, leaving 13 bases between the germline ends. CDR1 is SEHNR, CDR2 FQNEAQ, per germline (reference sequence). Preparation of the TCRbeta library was carried out with unique molecular identifiers. TCRdb re-called the PCR reads through MiXCR, storing one row per CDR3 protein. The table shows roughly 500,000 distinct CDR3 sequences, with 10% occurring only once.

The material sequenced was PBMCs, taken before TCRalphabeta/CD19-depleted stem cell transplant. This TCR was sampled from a child aged 2-15 years with inherited bone marrow failure, due to receive a stem cell transplant. The chain has TRBV7-9 and TRBJ2-3; no clear D. In nucleotides, the CDR3 is TGTGCCAGCAGCTTAGGCCAAAGCCCCTCCACAGATACGCAGTATTTT. Translating it yields CASSLGQSPSTDTQYF.